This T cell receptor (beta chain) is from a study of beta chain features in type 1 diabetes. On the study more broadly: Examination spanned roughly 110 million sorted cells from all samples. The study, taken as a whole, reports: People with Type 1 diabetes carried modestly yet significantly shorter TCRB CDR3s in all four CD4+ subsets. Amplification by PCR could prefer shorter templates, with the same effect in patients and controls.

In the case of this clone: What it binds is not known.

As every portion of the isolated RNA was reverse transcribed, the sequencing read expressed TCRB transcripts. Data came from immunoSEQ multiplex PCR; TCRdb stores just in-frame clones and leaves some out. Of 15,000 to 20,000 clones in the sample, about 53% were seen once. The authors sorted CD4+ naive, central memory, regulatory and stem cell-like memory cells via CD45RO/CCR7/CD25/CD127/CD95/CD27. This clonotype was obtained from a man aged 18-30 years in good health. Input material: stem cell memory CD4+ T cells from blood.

The CDR3 region is CASSAPGNTEAFF. CDR3 in DNA: TGTGCCAGCAGTGCACCAGGGAACACTGAAGCTTTCTTT. The V and J genes are TRBV27 and TRBJ1-1; unclear D gene. The V gene's germline CDR1 is MNHEY and CDR2 SMNVEV (reference sequence). The CDR3 has 13 amino acids. The V end was cut by 5 bases, the J end by 1 base, with 8 bases between.